Presented here are 4 T cell receptor beta chains from one specimen sequenced in a study of preoperative IRX-2 immunotherapy in early breast cancer. Assay: immunoSEQ multiplex PCR; the TCRdb copy retains only in-frame clones and omits some. The sample lists around 39,000 clones, roughly 95% seen once, with about 1.6% in the top ten. Regarding treatment: preoperative locoregional IRX-2 cytokine immunotherapy. The sequencing here drew on tumor tissue, taken after IRX-2 immunotherapy. Receptors originate from a human donor with breast cancer.

V and J are TRBV5-4 and TRBJ2-2; 7 nucleotides agree with TRBD2. Losses at the gene ends were 3 bases for V and 3 bases for J; bases not matched to a gene: 5. CDR1 is SGHNT, CDR2 YYREEE, per germline (reference sequence). There are 15 residues in the CDR3. The CDR3 protein is CASSWEGRDTGELFF. The CDR3 bases are TGTGCCAGCAGCTGGGAGGGCCGGGACACCGGGGAGCTGTTTTTT.

Details on this clone: An end of the junction does not agree with germline; a read error may underlie this. This rearrangement joins TRBV6-5 to TRBJ1-2; 7 bases line up with TRBD1. The CDR3 loop spans 13 amino acids. Germline lookup yields CDR1 MNHEY and CDR2 SVGAGI. The CDR3 loop reads CASSRQGNHGYTF. Written as DNA, the CDR3 is TGTGCCAGCAGTCGACAGGGTAACCATGGCTACACCTTC.

The chain carries TRBV10-3 and TRBJ2-5; 9 nucleotides align to TRBD2. CDR1 is ENHRY and CDR2 is SYGVKD in the germline V gene. The CDR3 spans 16 residues. V shed 8 bases and J 5 bases; nucleotides not matched to a gene: 15. In DNA form, the CDR3 reads TGTGCCATCGGCCGGGGGCGGGAGGGCCCAGCGGAGACCCAGTACTTC. This encodes CAIGRGREGPAETQYF.

The chain uses TRBV6-6 and TRBJ2-1; D possibly corresponds to TRBD2 (6 bases). The CDR3 loop spans 15 amino acids. CDR1 and CDR2 (germline): MNHNY, SVGAGI (reference sequence). Trimming took 2 bases from V and 6 from J, leaving 14 bases between them. CDR3 in DNA: TGTGCCAGCAGTTACGGGTCGGCGGGAAGCAATGAGCAGTTCTTC. Its protein is CASSYGSAGSNEQFF.